This T cell receptor beta chain came from a study of identifying expanded T cells in peripheral blood. Generated by immunoSEQ multiplex PCR, the TCRdb table keeps only in-frame clones and is missing some. The table records about 100,000 clones, 88% of them present only once. Germline loops: CDR1 SGHRS, CDR2 YFSETQ. Trimming cost V 4 bases and J 1 base; bases outside gene matches: 11. The CDR3 contains 16 residues. Sequenced sample: blood. The chain combines TRBV5-1 with TRBJ2-7; 7 nucleotides align to TRBD1. This TCR was recovered from a person aged 18 to 75 in good health. CDR3 region: CASSLSQGGWSYEQYF. The DNA of the CDR3 is TGCGCCAGCAGCCTTTCCCAAGGGGGCTGGTCCTACGAGCAGTACTTC.